This T cell receptor beta chain was captured by sequencing in a study of blood T cell repertoires in COVID-19. This CDR3 has 13 residues. Germline V gene data show CDR1 as SGHTA and CDR2 as FQGNSA. V lost 6 bases, J lost 1 base, and 9 bases lay in between. Per the original data handling: From reference gene primer amplification, estimates of nucleated cell counts were derived. Produced via immunoSEQ multiplex PCR; TCRdb's table is partial and in-frame only. D and trimming come from the DNA, and the V and J calls and clone size come from that table. The sample has a few hundred thousand clones; about 88% are singletons. Participants' reported clinical history set cohort assignment. Exposed volunteers were people who met a COVID-19 case within 2 weeks before study entry.

What was sequenced was PBMCs or T cells enriched from blood (not recorded which). The clonotype originates from a young woman who had been exposed to COVID-19. The chain employs TRBV7-2 and TRBJ1-1; TRBD1 might be the D (6 bases). DNA of the CDR3: TGTGCCAGCAGGTCACAGGGGAACACTGAAGCTTTCTTT. Translated, it gives CASRSQGNTEAFF.